A single sample gave rise to the 31 T cell receptor beta chains below, sequenced in a study of shared clonotypes between healthy human individuals. Positive CCR7 selection of CD45RO-negative cells yielded the naive CD8 cells, and terminally differentiated effector memory CD45RA+ cells were excluded. The repertoire was sequenced with immunoSEQ multiplex PCR; TCRdb's copy has only in-frame clones and lacks some. The repertoire consists of approximately 740,000 clones, with 80% to 95% occurring once and the leading ten covering 20% to 30%. The sequenced sample was naive CD8+ T cells sorted from blood. Receptors originate from a man aged 30-40 years in good health.

This clone was seen once. The chain carries TRBV5-1 and TRBJ2-7; TRBD2 is a possible D gene (5 bases). In germline, CDR1 is SGHRS, CDR2 YFSETQ. This CDR3 is 17 amino acids long. The V end was cut by 4 bases, the J end by 3 bases, with 23 bases between. The CDR3 sequence is CASSDLGPRPGIYEQYF. CDR3 in DNA: TGCGCCAGCAGCGACCTTGGCCCCCGCCCGGGGATCTACGAGCAGTACTTC.

This clone was observed a few times. The chain employs TRBV19 and TRBJ2-7; D might be TRBD1 or TRBD2, each matching 5 bases. This CDR3 is 15 amino acids long. The V gene lost 5 bases and the J gene lost 7 bases, with 21 bases spanning the gap. Per the germline V gene, CDR1 is LNHDA and CDR2 is SQIVND (reference sequence). CDR3 nucleotide sequence: TGTGCCAGTAGTTCATCCGGGACCCAGAATGGAGAGCAGTACTTC. It yields the protein CASSSSGTQNGEQYF.

Concerning this clone itself: The same CDR3 is also encoded by other DNA sequences in this sample. The chain joins TRBV7-9 to TRBJ2-7; D gene ambiguous. There are 13 residues in the CDR3. The V and J ends lost 1 base and 6 bases respectively, with 10 bases between them. CDR1 and CDR2 (germline): SEHNR, FQNEAQ (reference sequence). The CDR3 coding sequence is TGTGCCAGCAGCTTAGGCGGTGTTCTCGAGCAGTACTTC. Translating gives CASSLGGVLEQYF. Full variable domain (rest looked up from reference TRBV7-9 and TRBJ2-7): DTGVSQNPRHKITKRGQNVTFRCDPISEHNRLYWYRQTLGQGPEFLTYFQNEAQLEKSRLLSDRFSAERPKGSFSTLEIQRTEQGDSAMYLCASSLGGVLEQYFGPGTRLTVT.

In DNA, the CDR3 is TGTGCCAGCAGCGTGGGACAGGGGGCCCCCTACGAGCAGTACTTC. This codes for CASSVGQGAPYEQYF. The V gene is TRBV6-1, the J gene TRBJ2-7, with 12 bases matching TRBD1. Germline lookup yields CDR1 MNHNS and CDR2 SASEGT. The CDR3 spans 15 residues. Trimming cost V 6 bases and J 2 bases; bases outside gene matches: 5.

V usage is TRBV7-9 and J usage is TRBJ1-2, with 7 bases matching TRBD1. Germline V gene lookup returns CDR1 SEHNR and CDR2 FQNEAQ (reference sequence). The V and J ends lost 4 bases and 7 bases, in that order; junction bases with no gene match: 12. The CDR3 runs 15 residues. CDR3 region: CASSSLDRVSPGYTF. In DNA form, the CDR3 reads TGTGCCAGCAGCTCTTTAGACAGGGTCTCTCCTGGCTACACCTTC.

The gene calls are TRBV7-8 and TRBJ2-1; TRBD2 is a possible D gene (6 bases). CDR1 is SGHVS, CDR2 FQNEAQ, per germline. Trimming removed 5 bases at V and 0 bases at J, with 17 bases between. This CDR3 has 17 residues. The CDR3 nucleotides read TGTGCCAGCAGCCCAAAGGGTAGCGGCCTCTCCTACAATGAGCAGTTCTTC. Protein sequence: CASSPKGSGLSYNEQFF.

This CDR3 is CASSVVTGRVVYEQYF. The CDR3 DNA sequence: TGTGCCAGCAGCGTCGTCACCGGACGTGTCGTGTACGAGCAGTACTTC. The V and J genes are TRBV7-9 and TRBJ2-7; unclear D gene. Germline V gene data show CDR1 as SEHNR and CDR2 as FQNEAQ (reference sequence). This CDR3 has 16 amino acids. The V end lost 5 bases, the J end lost 4 bases, and 21 bases lay between the germline ends.

The chain links TRBV14 to TRBJ2-7; TRBD1 agrees at 9 bases. Germline V gene lookup returns CDR1 SGHDN and CDR2 FVKESK. The CDR3 covers 15 residues. Trimming took 4 bases from V and 3 from J; bases not matched to a gene: 7. In DNA, the CDR3 is TGTGCCAGCAGCCTCCTACAGGGGGCTGTCTACGAGCAGTACTTC. Its protein is CASSLLQGAVYEQYF.

The chain links TRBV7-2 to TRBJ2-7, with TRBD1 matching 9 bases. Trimming at V came to 5 bases and at J to 2 bases, leaving 7 bases not matched to a gene. The CDR3 has 15 residues. CDR1 is SGHTA, CDR2 FQGNSA, per germline. In DNA form, the CDR3 reads TGTGCCAGCAGCCCAATTACAGGGGGCACCTACGAGCAGTACTTC. Amino acid sequence: CASSPITGGTYEQYF.

The V call is TRBV13, the J call TRBJ2-7, with D possibly TRBD2 on 6 matching bases. The CDR3 is 15 amino acids. Trimming pared 4 bases from V and 0 bases from J, leaving 13 bases between. Germline-derived CDR1 and CDR2 are PRHDT and FYEKMQ (reference sequence). CDR3 in DNA: TGTGCCAGCAGCTCCACGGAGGGGCCCTCCTACGAGCAGTACTTC. It specifies CASSSTEGPSYEQYF.

The gene calls are TRBV10-3 and TRBJ2-5; D gene ambiguous. The J call may be wrong; the DNA end is better matched by TRBJ2-7. Looked up from germline, CDR1 is ENHRY and CDR2 is SYGVKD. The CDR3 has 13 residues. The CDR3 protein is CAISDDLNYEQYF. The CDR3 coding sequence is TGTGCCATCAGTGACGACTTGAACTACGAGCAGTACTTC.

The chain links TRBV6-1 to TRBJ2-5; the D is unclear. CDR3 size: 12 residues. The V and J ends lost 0 bases and 12 bases respectively, with 11 bases between them. Germline-derived CDR1 and CDR2 are MNHNS and SASEGT. CDR3 in DNA: TGTGCCAGCAGTGAAGCGCAAAGGGTAGAGTACTTC. It specifies CASSEAQRVEYF.

In regard to this clone: This same CDR3 is encoded by further DNA sequences in the sample. The chain combines TRBV27 with TRBJ2-7, with a weak D call TRBD2 (6 bases). The V gene lost 5 bases and the J gene lost 3 bases, with 11 bases spanning the gap. Germline CDR1 reads MNHEY; CDR2 reads SMNVEV (reference sequence). This CDR3 has 13 residues. The CDR3 here is CASSLGGGYEQYF. In DNA, the CDR3 is TGTGCCAGCAGTCTGGGGGGTGGCTACGAGCAGTACTTC.

The chain employs TRBV4-2 and TRBJ2-2; 9 bases are shared with TRBD1. The V segment lost 0 bases and the J segment 6 bases; nucleotides outside the gene matches: 5. This CDR3 spans 16 amino acids. Germline V CDR1 and CDR2: LGHNA, YNFKEQ. DNA for the CDR3: TGTGCCAGCAGCCAAGATCCGGGACAGGGAGCCGGGGAGCTGTTTTTT. This gives the protein CASSQDPGQGAGELFF.

The chain links TRBV27 to TRBJ2-1; 10 nucleotides line up with TRBD1. V was pared by 5 bases and J by 4 bases, with 8 bases of the junction left unmatched. CDR1 and CDR2 (germline): MNHEY, SMNVEV (reference sequence). The CDR3 is 16 residues long. Written as DNA, the CDR3 is TGTGCCAGCAGTCCCACCGGGACAGGGGTATACAATGAGCAGTTCTTC. Its translation is CASSPTGTGVYNEQFF.

This sequence joins TRBV7-2 and TRBJ2-5; D unclear. Between the trimmed V and J ends, which lost 0 bases and 5 bases, there was a span of 4 bases. CDR1 and CDR2 (germline): SGHTA, FQGNSA. The CDR3 has 12 amino acids. The chain's CDR3 is CASSLAGETQYF. CDR3 bases: TGTGCCAGCAGCTTAGCGGGGGAGACCCAGTACTTC.

The rearrangement uses TRBV7-8 and TRBJ2-7, with 9 bases identical to TRBD1. V dropped 5 bases and J dropped 5; count of bases not matched to a gene: 10. Germline CDR1 and CDR2: SGHVS and FQNEAQ. The CDR3 is made up of 15 amino acids. CDR3 sequence (DNA): TGTGCCAGCAGCAACGGACAGGGGATAGCGAACGAGCAGTACTTC. Its translation: CASSNGQGIANEQYF.

The chain links TRBV4-3 to TRBJ2-1; D is uncertain. This CDR3 is 14 amino acids long. The ends were cut back, 1 base at V and 1 base at J, with 5 bases in the middle. Germline V gene data show CDR1 as LGHNA and CDR2 as YSLEER. CDR3 coding DNA: TGCGCCAGCAGCCAAGGCCGGTCCTACAATGAGCAGTTCTTC. Protein sequence: CASSQGRSYNEQFF.

CDR3: CASSPIPRRTANTGELFF. The CDR3 DNA follows: TGTGCCAGTAGTCCTATTCCTAGACGGACAGCGAACACCGGGGAGCTGTTTTTT. The rearrangement joins TRBV19 to TRBJ2-2, with D tentatively TRBD1 (6 bases). V was trimmed by 5 bases and J by 0 bases, leaving 19 bases between them. Germline V gene sequence: CDR1 LNHDA, CDR2 SQIVND (reference sequence). The CDR3 runs to 18 residues.

The chain recombines TRBV29-1 with TRBJ2-1; D unclear. The germline V gene encodes CDR1 SQVTM and CDR2 ANQGSEA. The V and J ends lost 6 bases and 8 bases respectively, with 8 bases between them. The CDR3 length is 10 residues. CDR3 nucleotide sequence: TGCAGCGTGGTTACCGATGAGCAGTTCTTC. Protein: CSVVTDEQFF.

This sequence joins TRBV9 and TRBJ2-1, with 9 positions matching TRBD1. Germline V lookup: CDR1 SGDLS, CDR2 YYNGEE. The CDR3 spans 17 residues. The V segment lost 1 base and the J segment 3 bases; nucleotides outside the gene matches: 8. For the CDR3, the DNA is TGTGCCAGCAGCGTACGGGAACGACAGGGGGGCTACAATGAGCAGTTCTTC. Amino acids: CASSVRERQGGYNEQFF.

This chain connects TRBV7-2 to TRBJ2-7, with 8 bases that match TRBD1. Per the germline V gene, CDR1 is SGHTA and CDR2 is FQGNSA. V dropped 3 bases and J dropped 3; count of bases not matched to a gene: 10. CDR3 length: 16 residues. The CDR3 protein is CASSFGWTGRVYEQYF. CDR3 nucleotides: TGTGCCAGCAGCTTCGGATGGACAGGGAGAGTCTACGAGCAGTACTTC.

The chain employs TRBV7-6 and TRBJ2-7; 9 bases map to TRBD1. Unmatched junction bases numbered 9, after V lost 4 bases and J lost 2 bases. Germline CDR1 reads SGHVS; CDR2 reads FNYEAQ. The CDR3 length is 16 residues. This CDR3 reads CASSSMGTGTPYEQYF. The DNA for the CDR3 is TGTGCCAGCAGCTCGATGGGGACAGGGACACCCTACGAGCAGTACTTC.

The chain couples TRBV10-2 to TRBJ2-5; 12 bases are a match to TRBD2. This CDR3 comprises 15 residues. Germline V gene data show CDR1 as WSHSY and CDR2 as SAAADI. V was pared by 6 bases and J by 4 bases, with 6 bases of the junction left unmatched. CDR3 residues: CASRAPGLAGETQYF. The CDR3 nucleotides are TGCGCCAGCAGAGCCCCGGGACTAGCGGGAGAGACCCAGTACTTC.

The chain is built from TRBV2 and TRBJ1-5; 7 bases match TRBD1. The CDR3 is 14 residues long. V was clipped by 5 bases and J by 1 base; unmatched bases: 2. Germline V CDR1 and CDR2: SNHLY, FYNNEI. The CDR3 sequence is CASSTGQSNQPQHF. CDR3 bases: TGTGCCAGCAGTACGGGACAGAGCAATCAGCCCCAGCATTTT.

The chain is built from TRBV7-9 and TRBJ2-5, with 9 bases fitting TRBD2. There are 15 residues in the CDR3. In germline, CDR1 is SEHNR, CDR2 FQNEAQ (reference sequence). The V and J ends lost 4 bases and 4 bases, in that order; junction bases with no gene match: 7. CDR3 sequence (DNA): TGTGCCAGCAGCTCACCTAGCGGGAAGGGAGAGACCCAGTACTTC. Translation: CASSSPSGKGETQYF.

V gene TRBV15 combines with J gene TRBJ2-3; D may be TRBD2 (5 bases). The germline V gene has CDR1 LNHNV and CDR2 YYDKDF (reference sequence). The germline V and J ends were trimmed by 0 bases and 6 bases, with 13 bases remaining between them. The CDR3 is 15 amino acids. CDR3 bases: TGTGCCACCAGCAGAGATTCGGACGAGGGTGATACGCAGTATTTT. This codes for CATSRDSDEGDTQYF.

The chain combines TRBV5-1 with TRBJ1-2, with TRBD1 identical over 10 bases. V dropped 4 bases and J dropped 0; count of bases not matched to a gene: 6. The CDR3 consists of 16 residues. Germline V CDR1 and CDR2: SGHRS, YFSETQ. CDR3 sequence: CASSPAGTGANYGYTF. As DNA, the CDR3 is TGCGCCAGCAGCCCTGCCGGGACAGGGGCTAACTATGGCTACACCTTC.

CDR3 sequence (DNA): TGTGCCAGCAGCTTGGGCCCTAACCTAGCGGAAATGACCTACGAGCAGTACTTC. Protein sequence: CASSLGPNLAEMTYEQYF. This chain links TRBV5-4 with TRBJ2-7, with 7 bases fitting TRBD2. Trimming removed 0 bases from V and 2 bases from J; junction bases left unmatched: 14. Germline CDR1 reads SGHNT; CDR2 reads YYREEE (reference sequence). The CDR3 totals 18 residues.

The chain couples TRBV5-4 to TRBJ2-1; 10 nucleotides line up with TRBD2. The CDR3 runs to 16 residues. V lost 0 bases, J lost 4 bases, and 4 bases stayed unmatched. From germline, CDR1 is SGHNT and CDR2 YYREEE (reference sequence). This CDR3 reads CASSLGASGGYNEQFF. The CDR3 region has the DNA TGTGCCAGCAGCTTGGGTGCTAGCGGGGGATACAATGAGCAGTTCTTC.

This CDR3 is CAGLAGASDTQYF. DNA of the CDR3: TGTGCCGGACTAGCGGGAGCATCAGATACGCAGTATTTT. The chain employs TRBV7-9 and TRBJ2-3; 13 nucleotides agree with TRBD2. The CDR3 totals 13 residues. V lost 11 bases to trimming and J lost 4 bases; unmatched junction nucleotides: 3. Germline V gives CDR1 SEHNR, CDR2 FQNEAQ (reference sequence). Variable domain in full (rest from reference TRBV7-9 and TRBJ2-3): DTGVSQNPRHKITKRGQNVTFRCDPISEHNRLYWYRQTLGQGPEFLTYFQNEAQLEKSRLLSDRFSAERPKGSFSTLEIQRTEQGDSAMYLCAGLAGASDTQYFGPGTRLTVL.